This entry is about one TCR beta chain. This clone has more than one count but fewer than ten. Its recognized antigen is unknown. Base quality data are lacking; no much larger clone is found one base away. The High Capacity cDNA Reverse Transcription Kit was used to reverse transcribe all of the isolated RNA, meaning that expressed TCRB transcripts were what got sequenced. Deep immunoSEQ sequencing was performed on naive, central memory and regulatory T cell samples, with an average of roughly 3.5 million total reads per sample. After sorted cells were lysed in RLT buffer, RNA was extracted with DNase-treated RNeasy Micro or Mini kits, with the choice depending on cell number. To prevent cross-contamination, each cell subset was processed individually, whereas patient and healthy donor samples were processed jointly. Using the immunoSEQ multiplex PCR, TCRB sequences were amplified from cDNA into 87-bp fragments spanning the CDR3 region. Sequencing of the amplicons was done on the Illumina HiSeq platform. The authors' analysis ran thus. Synthetic template baselines were used to correct PCR bias computationally, reads within Hamming distance 2 were collapsed together, and singletons that could not be merged were discarded. Reads were aligned against IMGT to assign V, D and J genes, CDR3 length and insertions or deletions at six rearrangement sites. Within each subset, clonotype counts were normalized to the number of sorted cells before true diversity and Gini coefficients were calculated with the tcR R package. The overlap coefficient, calculated on TCRB nucleotide sequences, was used to measure repertoire sharing. Out-of-frame TCRB sequences from naive cells were analyzed to stand in for the pre-selection repertoire. TCRdb retrieved this table from immuneACCESS and kept in-frame rearrangements only. Not all clones are present; in checked studies, unresolved V genes account for under half, and no reason is known for the remainder. That table furnishes V, J and clone size, whereas the DNA furnished D and trimming. Counted in this sample were under 400,000 clones; approximately 12% of them appeared once. 0.015% to 0.02% of the sample is held by the ten biggest clonotypes.

Each donor gave one peripheral blood draw, averaging approximately 110 mL, which was collected into heparinised tubes. Naive, central memory, regulatory and stem cell-like memory CD4+ T cells were sorted on a BD FACSAria II using a panel including CD45RO, CCR7, CD25, CD127, CD95 and CD27. Purity was above 95% for every sorted population. PBMCs were separated immediately by Lymphoprep density gradient centrifugation and were stained directly, without being cultured. So that batch effects would be minimized, each experiment stained and sorted samples in pairs, pairing one healthy donor with one patient. The sample originates from a study of beta chain features in type 1 diabetes listed by TCRdb under 2018. For the study in its entirety: Mean age, gender distribution, total cell number and subset yield were not different between patients and healthy donors. A total of approximately 110,000,000 sorted cells were examined across all samples, and a strong correlation was observed between cell number per subset and RNA yield. In the study, recently diagnosed type 1 diabetes patients and matched healthy donors were compared on the TCRB repertoires of their sorted circulating CD4+ T cell subsets. Whereas all 30 or so donors provided naive and central memory subsets, regulatory and stem cell-like memory subsets were isolated from just 8 patients and about 8 healthy donors.

On the study overall, not on this receptor specifically: At VDJ recombination sites, patients with type 1 diabetes made fewer insertions and deleted more nucleotides, a pattern implying thymic rearrangement abnormalities. PCR might favor shorter templates, but patient and control samples were amplified and corrected together, so any skew would affect both groups equally. Because cDNA was sequenced instead of genomic DNA, highly expressing activated cells could be over-represented, though the groups showed no difference in activation or CD3 levels. Naive, central memory and regulatory TCRB repertoires appeared more similar among patients than among healthy donors. HLA sub-analyses involved small numbers of individuals, so any influence of HLA type on TCRB rearrangement remained unresolved. Type 1 diabetes patients showed a moderate but significant shortening of TCRB CDR3 length in all four CD4+ subsets.

Source material: naive CD4+ T cells from blood. In light of the paper, this sample's cell subset or site label describes: true naive CD4+ T cells. This TCR was sampled from a man aged 18-30 years in good health.

The CDR3 region reads CASSLYPLEVGTQYF. The nucleotide sequence reads as follows: TGTGCCAGCAGCTTATATCCATTGGAGGTTGGGACCCAGTACTTC. The rearrangement joined TRBV7-8 to TRBJ2-5; TRBD2 might be the D gene, on 5 matching bases. V is shortened by 2 bases, J by 7 bases, and the region joining them spans 17 bases. The CDR3 holds 15 amino acids from the cysteine to the phenylalanine. This entry keeps only the CDR3 DNA: 45 bases, framed from base 1. From a lookup of the germline V gene, CDR1 and CDR2 are SGHVS and FQNEAQ.